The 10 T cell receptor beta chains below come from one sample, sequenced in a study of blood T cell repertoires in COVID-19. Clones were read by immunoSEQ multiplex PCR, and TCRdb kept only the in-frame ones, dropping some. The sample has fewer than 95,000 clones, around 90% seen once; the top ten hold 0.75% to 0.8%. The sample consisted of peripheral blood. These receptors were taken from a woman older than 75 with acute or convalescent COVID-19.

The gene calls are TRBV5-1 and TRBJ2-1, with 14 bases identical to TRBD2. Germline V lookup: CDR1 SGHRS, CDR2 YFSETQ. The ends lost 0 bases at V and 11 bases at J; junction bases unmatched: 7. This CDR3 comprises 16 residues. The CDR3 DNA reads TGCGCCAGCAGCTTGGAGGGGACTAGCGGGGGTGGTAAGCAGTTCTTC. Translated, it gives CASSLEGTSGGGKQFF. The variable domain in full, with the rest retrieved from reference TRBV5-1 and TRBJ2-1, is KAGVTQTPRYLIKTRGQQVTLSCSPISGHRSVSWYQQTPGQGLQFLFEYFSETQRNKGNFPGRFSGRQFSNSRSEMNVSTLELGDSALYLCASSLEGTSGGGKQFFGPGTRLTVL.

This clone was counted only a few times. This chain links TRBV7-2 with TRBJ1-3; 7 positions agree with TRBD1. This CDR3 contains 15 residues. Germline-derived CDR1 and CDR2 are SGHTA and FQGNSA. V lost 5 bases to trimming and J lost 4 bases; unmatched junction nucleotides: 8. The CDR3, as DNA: TGTGCCAGCAGCCTCGCCCCGACAGGGGGAAACACCATATATTTT. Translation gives CASSLAPTGGNTIYF.

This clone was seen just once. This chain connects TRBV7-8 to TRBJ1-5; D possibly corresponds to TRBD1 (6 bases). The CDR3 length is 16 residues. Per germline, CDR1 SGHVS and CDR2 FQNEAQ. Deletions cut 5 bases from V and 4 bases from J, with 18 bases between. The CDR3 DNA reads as TGTGCCAGCAGCCCATCGCCCGGTCAGGGGAATCAGCCCCAGCATTTT. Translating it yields CASSPSPGQGNQPQHF.

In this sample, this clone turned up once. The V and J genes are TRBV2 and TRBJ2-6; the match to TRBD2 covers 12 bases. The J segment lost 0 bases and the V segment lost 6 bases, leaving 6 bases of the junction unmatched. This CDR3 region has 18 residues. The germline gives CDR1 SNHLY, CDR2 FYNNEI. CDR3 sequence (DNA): TGTGCCAGCAGCACTACTAGCGGGGGGTTCTCTGGGGCCAACGTCCTGACTTTC. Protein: CASSTTSGGFSGANVLTF. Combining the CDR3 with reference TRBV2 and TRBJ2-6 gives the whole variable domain EPEVTQTPSHQVTQMGQEVILRCVPISNHLYFYWYRQILGQKVEFLVSFYNNEISEKSEIFDDQFSVERPDGSNFTLKIRSTKLEDSAMYFCASSTTSGGFSGANVLTFGAGSRLTVL.

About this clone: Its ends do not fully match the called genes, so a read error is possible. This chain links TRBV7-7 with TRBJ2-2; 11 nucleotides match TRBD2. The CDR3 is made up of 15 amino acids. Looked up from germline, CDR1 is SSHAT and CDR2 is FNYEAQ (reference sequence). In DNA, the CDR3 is TGTGCTAGCAGCACCACTAGCGGGAGAACCGGGGAGCTGTTTTTT. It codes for CASSTTSGRTGELFF.

CDR3 in amino acids: CASSVSLAEYNEQFF. CDR3 bases: TGTGCCAGTAGTGTAAGTCTAGCGGAATACAATGAGCAGTTCTTC. J is TRBJ2-1 and V is TRBV19; 7 bases fit TRBD2. CDR3 size: 15 residues. V shed 5 bases and J 4 bases; nucleotides not matched to a gene: 8. Germline CDR1 is LNHDA and CDR2 is SQIVND (reference sequence). The whole variable domain, remainder taken from reference TRBV19 and TRBJ2-1, is DGGITQSPKYLFRKEGQNVTLSCEQNLNHDAMYWYRQDPGQGLRLIYYSQIVNDFQKGDIAEGYSVSREKKESFPLTVTSAQKNPTAFYLCASSVSLAEYNEQFFGPGTRLTVL.

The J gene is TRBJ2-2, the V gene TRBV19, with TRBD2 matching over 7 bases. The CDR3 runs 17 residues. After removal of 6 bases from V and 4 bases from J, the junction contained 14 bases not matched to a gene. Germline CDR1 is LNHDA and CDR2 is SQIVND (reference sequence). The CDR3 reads CASRWAQASGRTGELFF. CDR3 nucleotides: TGTGCCAGTAGGTGGGCTCAGGCTAGCGGTCGCACCGGGGAGCTGTTTTTT.

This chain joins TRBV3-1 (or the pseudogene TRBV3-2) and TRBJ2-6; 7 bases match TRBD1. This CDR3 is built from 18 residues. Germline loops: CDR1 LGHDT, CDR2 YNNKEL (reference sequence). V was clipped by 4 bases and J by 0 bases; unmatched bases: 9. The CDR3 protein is CASSPYAGTASGANVLTF. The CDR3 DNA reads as TGTGCCAGCAGCCCATACGCCGGGACAGCCTCTGGGGCCAACGTCCTGACTTTC.

The CDR3 coding sequence is TGTGCCAGCAGTGACGGACTGGGTTGGTCCTACAATGAGCAGTTCTTC. It specifies CASSDGLGWSYNEQFF. The gene calls are TRBV2 and TRBJ2-1, with a possible D match to TRBD2 (5 bases). The CDR3 is 16 residues long. Per germline, CDR1 SNHLY and CDR2 FYNNEI. V was clipped by 3 bases and J by 1 base, with 13 bases between them. The complete variable domain, with remaining parts taken from reference TRBV2 and TRBJ2-1, reads EPEVTQTPSHQVTQMGQEVILRCVPISNHLYFYWYRQILGQKVEFLVSFYNNEISEKSEIFDDQFSVERPDGSNFTLKIRSTKLEDSAMYFCASSDGLGWSYNEQFFGPGTRLTVL.

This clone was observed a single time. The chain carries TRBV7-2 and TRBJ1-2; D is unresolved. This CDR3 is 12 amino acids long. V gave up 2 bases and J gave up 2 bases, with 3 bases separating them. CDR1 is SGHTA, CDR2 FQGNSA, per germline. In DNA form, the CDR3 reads TGTGCCAGCAGCTTACAGAACTATGGCTACACCTTC. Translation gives CASSLQNYGYTF.